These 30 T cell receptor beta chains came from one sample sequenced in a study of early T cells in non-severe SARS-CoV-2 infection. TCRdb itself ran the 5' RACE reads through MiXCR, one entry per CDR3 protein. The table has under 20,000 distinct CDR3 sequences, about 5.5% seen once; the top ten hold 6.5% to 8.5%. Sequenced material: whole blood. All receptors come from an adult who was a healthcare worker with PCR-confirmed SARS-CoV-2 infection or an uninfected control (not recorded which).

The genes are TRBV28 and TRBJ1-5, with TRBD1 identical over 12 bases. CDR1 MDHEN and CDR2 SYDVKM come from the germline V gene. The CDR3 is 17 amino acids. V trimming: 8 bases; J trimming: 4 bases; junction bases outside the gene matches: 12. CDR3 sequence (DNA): TGTGCCAGCCTTTCCCGGGACAGGGGGCGGCGGAATCAGCCCCAGCATTTT. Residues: CASLSRDRGRRNQPQHF.

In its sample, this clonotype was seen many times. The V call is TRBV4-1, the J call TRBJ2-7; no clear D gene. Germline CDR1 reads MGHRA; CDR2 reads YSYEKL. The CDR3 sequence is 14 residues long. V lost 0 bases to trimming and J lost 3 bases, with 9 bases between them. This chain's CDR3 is CASSQDHYNYEQYF. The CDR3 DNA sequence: TGCGCCAGCAGCCAAGATCACTACAACTACGAGCAGTACTTC.

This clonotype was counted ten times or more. In nucleotides, the CDR3 is TGTGCCAGCAGCCCAGATAACCGGGACTACGAGCAGTACTTC. Its protein product is CASSPDNRDYEQYF. The chain is built from TRBV7-2 and TRBJ2-7; weak D call: TRBD2 (5 bases). The length of the CDR3 is 14 residues. Germline loops: CDR1 SGHTA, CDR2 FQGNSA. V dropped 5 bases and J dropped 3 bases, with 14 bases sitting between them. Using reference TRBV7-2 and TRBJ2-7 for the parts outside the CDR3, the full variable domain is GAGVSQSPSNKVTEKGKDVELRCDPISGHTALYWYRQSLGQGLEFLIYFQGNSAPDKSGLPSDRFSAERTGGSVSTLTIQRTQQEDSAVYLCASSPDNRDYEQYFGPGTRLTVT.

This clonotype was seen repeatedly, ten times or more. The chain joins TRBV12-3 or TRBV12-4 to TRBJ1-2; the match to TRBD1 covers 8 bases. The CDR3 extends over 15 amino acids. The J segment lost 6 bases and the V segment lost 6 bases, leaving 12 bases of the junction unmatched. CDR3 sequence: CASSPDRDVRHGYTF. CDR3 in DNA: TGTGCCAGCAGCCCGGACAGGGACGTTCGGCATGGCTACACCTTC.

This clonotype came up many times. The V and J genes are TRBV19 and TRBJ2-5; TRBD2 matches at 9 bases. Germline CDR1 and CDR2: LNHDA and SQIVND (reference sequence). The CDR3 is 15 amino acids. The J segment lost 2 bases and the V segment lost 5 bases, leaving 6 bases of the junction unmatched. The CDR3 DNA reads TGTGCCAGTAGTGGGGCGGGAGGGCCGCAAGAGACCCAGTACTTC. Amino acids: CASSGAGGPQETQYF.

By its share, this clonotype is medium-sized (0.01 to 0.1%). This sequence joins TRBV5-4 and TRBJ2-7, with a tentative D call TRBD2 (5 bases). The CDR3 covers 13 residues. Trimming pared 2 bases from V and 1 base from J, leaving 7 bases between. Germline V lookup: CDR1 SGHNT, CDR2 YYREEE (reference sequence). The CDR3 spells CASSFGVSYEQYV. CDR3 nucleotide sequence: TGTGCCAGCAGCTTCGGGGTGTCCTACGAGCAGTACGTC.

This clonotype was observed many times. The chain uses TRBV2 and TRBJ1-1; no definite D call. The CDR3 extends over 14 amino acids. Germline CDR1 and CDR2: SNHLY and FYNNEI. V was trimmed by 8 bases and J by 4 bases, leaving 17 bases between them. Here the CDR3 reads CASEVPSSGTEAFF. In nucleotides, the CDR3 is TGTGCCAGCGAGGTGCCCTCCAGCGGCACTGAAGCTTTCTTT.

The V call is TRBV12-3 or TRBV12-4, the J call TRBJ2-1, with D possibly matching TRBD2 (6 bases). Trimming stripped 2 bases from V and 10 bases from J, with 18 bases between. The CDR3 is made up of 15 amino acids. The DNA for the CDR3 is TGTGCCAGCAGTTTAAGTGGAGGGGTTCTTAGGGAGCAGTTCTTC. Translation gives CASSLSGGVLREQFF.

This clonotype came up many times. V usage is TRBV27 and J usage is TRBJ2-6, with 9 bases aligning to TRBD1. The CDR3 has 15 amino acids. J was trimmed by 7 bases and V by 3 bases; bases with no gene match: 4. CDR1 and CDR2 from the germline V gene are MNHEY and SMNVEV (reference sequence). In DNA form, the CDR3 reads TGTGCCAGCAGTTTCGGGACAGGGATTGCCAACGTCCTGACTTTC. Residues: CASSFGTGIANVLTF.

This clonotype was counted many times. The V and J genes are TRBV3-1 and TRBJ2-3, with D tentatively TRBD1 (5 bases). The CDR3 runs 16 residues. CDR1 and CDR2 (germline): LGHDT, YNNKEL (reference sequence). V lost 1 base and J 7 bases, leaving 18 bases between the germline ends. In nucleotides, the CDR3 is TGTGCCAGCAGCCAAGGGTTCCAGGGTCTACCGAATACGCAGTATTTT. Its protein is CASSQGFQGLPNTQYF.

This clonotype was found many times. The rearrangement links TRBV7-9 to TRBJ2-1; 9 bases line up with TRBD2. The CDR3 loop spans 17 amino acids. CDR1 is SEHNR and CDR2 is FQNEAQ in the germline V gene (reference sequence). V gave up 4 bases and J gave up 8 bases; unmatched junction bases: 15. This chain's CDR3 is CASSYQRSSGALDEQFF. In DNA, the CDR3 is TGTGCCAGCAGCTACCAGAGATCTAGCGGGGCCTTGGATGAGCAGTTCTTC. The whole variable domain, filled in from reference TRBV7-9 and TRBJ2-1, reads DTGVSQNPRHKITKRGQNVTFRCDPISEHNRLYWYRQTLGQGPEFLTYFQNEAQLEKSRLLSDRFSAERPKGSFSTLEIQRTEQGDSAMYLCASSYQRSSGALDEQFFGPGTRLTVL.

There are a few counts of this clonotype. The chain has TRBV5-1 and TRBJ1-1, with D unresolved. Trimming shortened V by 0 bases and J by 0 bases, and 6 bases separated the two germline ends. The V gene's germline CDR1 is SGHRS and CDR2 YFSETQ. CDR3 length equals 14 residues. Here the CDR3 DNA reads TGCGCCAGCAGCTTGGGCAGTCTGAACACTGAAGCTTTCTTT. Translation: CASSLGSLNTEAFF.

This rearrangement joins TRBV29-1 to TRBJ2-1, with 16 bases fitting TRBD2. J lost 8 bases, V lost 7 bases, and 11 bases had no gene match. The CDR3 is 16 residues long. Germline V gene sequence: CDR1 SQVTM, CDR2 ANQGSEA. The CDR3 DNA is TGCAGCGCCCAGGGACTAGCGGGAGGGCCCAGCGATGAGCAGTTCTTC. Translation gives CSAQGLAGGPSDEQFF.

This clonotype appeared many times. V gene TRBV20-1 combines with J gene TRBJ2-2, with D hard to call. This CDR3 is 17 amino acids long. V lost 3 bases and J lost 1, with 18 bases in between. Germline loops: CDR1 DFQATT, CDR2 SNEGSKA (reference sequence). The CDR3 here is CSASSGPISLNTGELFF. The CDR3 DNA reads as TGCAGTGCTAGCTCAGGCCCAATCTCATTGAACACCGGGGAGCTGTTTTTT.

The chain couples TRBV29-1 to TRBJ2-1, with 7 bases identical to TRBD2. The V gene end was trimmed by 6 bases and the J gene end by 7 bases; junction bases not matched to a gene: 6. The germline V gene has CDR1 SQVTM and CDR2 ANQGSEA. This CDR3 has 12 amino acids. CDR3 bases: TGCAGCGTGGATGGACTAGGGAATGAGCAGTTCTTC. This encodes CSVDGLGNEQFF.

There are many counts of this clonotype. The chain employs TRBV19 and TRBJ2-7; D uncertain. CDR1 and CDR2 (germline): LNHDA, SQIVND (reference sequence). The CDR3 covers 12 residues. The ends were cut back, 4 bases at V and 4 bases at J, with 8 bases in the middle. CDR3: CASSTATYEQYF. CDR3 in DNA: TGTGCCAGTAGTACAGCTACGTACGAGCAGTACTTC.

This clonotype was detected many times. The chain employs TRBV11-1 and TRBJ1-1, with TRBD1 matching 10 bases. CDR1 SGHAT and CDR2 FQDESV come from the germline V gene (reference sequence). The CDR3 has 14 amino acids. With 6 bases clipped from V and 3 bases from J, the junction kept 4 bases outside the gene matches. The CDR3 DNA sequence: TGTGCCAGCAGACACGGACAGGGGGACACTGAAGCTTTCTTT. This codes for CASRHGQGDTEAFF.

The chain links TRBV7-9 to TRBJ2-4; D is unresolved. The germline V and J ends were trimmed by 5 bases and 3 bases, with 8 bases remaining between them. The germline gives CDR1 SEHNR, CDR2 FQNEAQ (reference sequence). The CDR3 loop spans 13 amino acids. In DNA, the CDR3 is TGTGCCAGCAGCCCGGTAGACAAAAACATTCAGTACTTC. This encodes CASSPVDKNIQYF.

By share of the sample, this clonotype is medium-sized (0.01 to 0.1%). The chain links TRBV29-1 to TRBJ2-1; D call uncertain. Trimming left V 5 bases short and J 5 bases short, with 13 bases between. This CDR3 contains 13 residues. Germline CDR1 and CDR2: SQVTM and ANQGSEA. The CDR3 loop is CSVPPFGHNEQFF. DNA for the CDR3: TGCAGCGTTCCTCCCTTTGGGCACAATGAGCAGTTCTTC.

DNA for the CDR3: TGTGCCAGCAGCCATATTAGACAGAACCAAGAGACCCAGTACTTC. Its protein product is CASSHIRQNQETQYF. The rearrangement uses TRBV11-2 and TRBJ2-5, with D possibly being TRBD1 (5 bases). CDR1 and CDR2 (germline): SGHAT, FQNNGV. Trimming removed 5 bases at V and 0 bases at J, with 13 bases between. The CDR3 consists of 15 residues.

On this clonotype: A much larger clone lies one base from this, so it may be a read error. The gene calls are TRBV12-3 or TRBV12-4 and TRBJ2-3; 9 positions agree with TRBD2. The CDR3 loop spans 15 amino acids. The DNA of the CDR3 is TGTACCAGCAGTCTCCGGACTAGCGCAACAGATACGCAGTATTTT. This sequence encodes CTSSLRTSATDTQYF.

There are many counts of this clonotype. The CDR3 reads CASSSSGVIMGTEAFF. The CDR3 DNA is TGTGCCAGCAGCTCATCAGGGGTTATAATGGGCACTGAAGCTTTCTTT. This rearrangement joins TRBV7-8 to TRBJ1-1; tentatively, D is TRBD1 (6 bases). The CDR3 loop spans 16 amino acids. V gave up 4 bases and J gave up 4 bases, with 19 bases separating them. CDR1 and CDR2 (germline): SGHVS, FQNEAQ.

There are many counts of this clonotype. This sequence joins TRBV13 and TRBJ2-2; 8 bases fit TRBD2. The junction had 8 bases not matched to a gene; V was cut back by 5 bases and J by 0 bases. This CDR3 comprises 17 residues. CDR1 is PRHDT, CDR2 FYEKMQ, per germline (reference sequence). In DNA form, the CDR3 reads TGTGCCAGCAGCACCCTTCAACTAGCGGCGAACACCGGGGAGCTGTTTTTT. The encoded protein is CASSTLQLAANTGELFF.

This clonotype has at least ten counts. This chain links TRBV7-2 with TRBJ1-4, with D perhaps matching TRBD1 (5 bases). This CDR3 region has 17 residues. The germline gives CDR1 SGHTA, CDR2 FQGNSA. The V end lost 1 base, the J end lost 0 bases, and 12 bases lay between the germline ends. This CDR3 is CASSLGYRIATNEKLFF. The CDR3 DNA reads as TGTGCCAGCAGCTTAGGATACAGGATCGCAACTAATGAAAAACTGTTTTTT.

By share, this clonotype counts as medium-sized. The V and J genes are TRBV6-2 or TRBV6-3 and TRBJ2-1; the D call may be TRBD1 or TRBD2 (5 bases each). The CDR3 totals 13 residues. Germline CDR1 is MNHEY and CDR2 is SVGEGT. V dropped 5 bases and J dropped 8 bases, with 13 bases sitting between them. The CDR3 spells CASSPRGADEQFF. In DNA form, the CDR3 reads TGTGCCAGCAGTCCTAGAGGGGCGGATGAGCAGTTCTTC.

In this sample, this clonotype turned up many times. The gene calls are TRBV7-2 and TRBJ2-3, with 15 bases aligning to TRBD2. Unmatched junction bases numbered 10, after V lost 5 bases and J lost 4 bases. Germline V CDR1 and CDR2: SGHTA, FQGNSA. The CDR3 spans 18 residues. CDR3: CASSRGKGLAGGADTQYF. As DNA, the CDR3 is TGTGCCAGCAGCAGGGGGAAGGGACTAGCGGGAGGAGCAGATACGCAGTATTTT.

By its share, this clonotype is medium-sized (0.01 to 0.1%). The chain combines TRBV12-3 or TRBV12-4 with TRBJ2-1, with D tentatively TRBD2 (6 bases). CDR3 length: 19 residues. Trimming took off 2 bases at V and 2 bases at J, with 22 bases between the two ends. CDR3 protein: CASSLYSTGERYTYNEQFF. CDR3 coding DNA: TGTGCCAGCAGTTTATATTCGACGGGAGAGAGATACACCTACAATGAGCAGTTCTTC.

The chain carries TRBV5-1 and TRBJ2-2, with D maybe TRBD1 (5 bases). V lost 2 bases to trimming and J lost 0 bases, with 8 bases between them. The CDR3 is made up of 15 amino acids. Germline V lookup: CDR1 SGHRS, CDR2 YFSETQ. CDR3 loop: CASSFKGTNTGELFF. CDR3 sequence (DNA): TGCGCCAGCAGCTTTAAGGGGACGAACACCGGGGAGCTGTTTTTT. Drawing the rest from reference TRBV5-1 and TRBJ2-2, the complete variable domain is KAGVTQTPRYLIKTRGQQVTLSCSPISGHRSVSWYQQTPGQGLQFLFEYFSETQRNKGNFPGRFSGRQFSNSRSEMNVSTLELGDSALYLCASSFKGTNTGELFFGEGSRLTVL.

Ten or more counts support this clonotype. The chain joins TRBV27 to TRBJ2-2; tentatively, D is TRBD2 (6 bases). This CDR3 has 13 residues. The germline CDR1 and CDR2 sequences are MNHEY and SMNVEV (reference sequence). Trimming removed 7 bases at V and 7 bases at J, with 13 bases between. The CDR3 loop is CASTGRGYGELFF. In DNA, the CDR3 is TGTGCCAGCACCGGCCGGGGGTACGGGGAGCTGTTTTTT.

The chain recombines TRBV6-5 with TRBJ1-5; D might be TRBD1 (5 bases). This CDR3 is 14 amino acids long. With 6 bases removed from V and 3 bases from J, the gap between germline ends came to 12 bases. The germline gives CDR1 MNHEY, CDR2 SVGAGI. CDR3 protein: CASRSTGINQPQHF. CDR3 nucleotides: TGTGCCAGCAGATCCACAGGAATCAATCAGCCCCAGCATTTT.